A single sample gave rise to the 32 T cell receptor beta chains below, sequenced in a study of T cell responses to AZD1222 COVID-19 vaccine. The data were produced by immunoSEQ multiplex PCR, yet TCRdb's version contains in-frame clones alone and is incomplete. The sample records about 150,000 clones, about 85% being singletons. Sequenced here: peripheral blood, sampled after recovery from COVID-19. The source is an adult who had recovered from COVID-19.

The chain joins TRBV7-3 to TRBJ2-5; 8 nucleotides align to TRBD2. The germline V gene encodes CDR1 SGHTA and CDR2 FQGTGA. The V gene end was trimmed by 2 bases and the J gene end by 4 bases; junction bases not matched to a gene: 0. There are 13 residues in the CDR3. For the CDR3, the DNA is TGTGCCAGCAGCTTAGCGGGGGGAGAGACCCAGTACTTC. Its protein product is CASSLAGGETQYF.

This chain links TRBV24-1 with TRBJ1-5; perhaps TRBD1 as D (5 bases). Germline V gene lookup returns CDR1 KGHDR and CDR2 SFDVKD. CDR3 length: 15 residues. V lost 8 bases to trimming and J lost 7 bases, with 20 bases between them. The CDR3 region is CATMPKGGGVQPQHF. The CDR3 DNA follows: TGTGCCACCATGCCCAAAGGTGGGGGGGTACAGCCCCAGCATTTT.

The rearrangement uses TRBV4-2 and TRBJ1-2, with no clear D. This CDR3 region has 15 residues. Germline lookup yields CDR1 LGHNA and CDR2 YNFKEQ. V was clipped by 1 base and J by 8 bases, with 17 bases between them. The DNA for the CDR3 is TGTGCCAGCAGCCAAGTCGTGGGTGAGCAATTCGGCTACACCTTC. Amino acids: CASSQVVGEQFGYTF.

The rearrangement joins TRBV5-3 to TRBJ1-3, with TRBD1 identical over 7 bases. Being an ORF, TRBV5-3 has a function that is uncertain. V gave up 3 bases and J gave up 1 base; unmatched junction bases: 13. CDR3 length: 18 amino acids. The CDR3 DNA follows: TGTGCCAGAAGCTCGTCTTGGCCACAGGGGAGGTCTGGAAACACCATATATTTT. Translating it yields CARSSSWPQGRSGNTIYF.

This chain joins TRBV5-6 and TRBJ1-2, with 8 bases that match TRBD1. CDR3 length: 16 amino acids. Per germline, CDR1 SGHDT and CDR2 YYEEEE. V lost 1 base, J lost 4 bases, and 9 bases stayed unmatched. The CDR3 nucleotides read TGTGCCAGCAGCTTGATTGGGGCAGGGGGCGCCTATGGCTACACCTTC. It is translated as CASSLIGAGGAYGYTF.

The CDR3 DNA is TGTGCCAGCGGGAGGGACGAGCAGTACTTC. Its translation: CASGRDEQYF. J is TRBJ2-7 and V is TRBV28, with 7 bases that match TRBD2. Germline V lookup: CDR1 MDHEN, CDR2 SYDVKM. The J segment lost 5 bases and the V segment lost 8 bases, leaving 0 bases of the junction unmatched. CDR3 length: 10 residues.

The rearrangement uses TRBV19 and TRBJ2-1, with 8 bases matching TRBD2. Germline loops: CDR1 LNHDA, CDR2 SQIVND (reference sequence). CDR3 length: 15 residues. V shed 3 bases, J shed 8 bases, and the junction held 9 bases outside the gene matches. The CDR3 loop reads CASSMGAGDYYEQFF. CDR3 bases: TGTGCCAGTAGTATGGGAGCGGGAGATTACTATGAGCAGTTCTTC.

The chain uses TRBV14 and TRBJ1-1; D gene unclear. Germline loops: CDR1 SGHDN, CDR2 FVKESK. This CDR3 region has 15 residues. Trimming shortened V by 2 bases and J by 1 base, and 11 bases separated the two germline ends. The CDR3 here is CASSQRSGRNTEAFF. In DNA, the CDR3 is TGTGCCAGCAGCCAAAGGTCCGGGAGGAACACTGAAGCTTTCTTT. The variable domain in full, completed from reference TRBV14 and TRBJ1-1, reads EAGVTQFPSHSVIEKGQTVTLRCDPISGHDNLYWYRRVMGKEIKFLLHFVKESKQDESGMPNNRFLAERTGGTYSTLKVQPAELEDSGVYFCASSQRSGRNTEAFFGQGTRLTVV.

Written as DNA, the CDR3 is TGTGCCAGCAGTTTAGGGGGGGAAGGAAACTATGGCTACACCTTC. Protein: CASSLGGEGNYGYTF. The chain combines TRBV28 with TRBJ1-2; D possibly corresponds to TRBD1 (5 bases). V dropped 2 bases and J dropped 2 bases, with 12 bases sitting between them. The CDR3 extends over 15 amino acids. Germline V gene data show CDR1 as MDHEN and CDR2 as SYDVKM.

The chain couples TRBV19 to TRBJ1-1; D remains ambiguous. The V gene lost 7 bases and the J gene lost 0 bases, with 12 bases spanning the gap. The CDR3 is made up of 14 amino acids. Germline V CDR1 and CDR2: LNHDA, SQIVND (reference sequence). CDR3 protein: CASISRGLNTEAFF. Written as DNA, the CDR3 is TGTGCCAGTATATCCCGGGGATTGAACACTGAAGCTTTCTTT.

The chain joins TRBV2 to TRBJ2-5, with a tentative D call TRBD2 (6 bases). Germline lookup yields CDR1 SNHLY and CDR2 FYNNEI. The length of the CDR3 is 12 residues. Trimming cost V 6 bases and J 9 bases, with 14 bases left between them. CDR3: CASRRLEVAQYF. As DNA, the CDR3 is TGTGCCAGCAGGAGACTAGAAGTGGCCCAGTACTTC.

The chain is built from TRBV24-1 and TRBJ2-7, with D maybe TRBD2 (5 bases). Trimming removed 8 bases at V and 6 bases at J, with 19 bases between. The CDR3 length is 14 residues. CDR1 KGHDR and CDR2 SFDVKD come from the germline V gene. The CDR3 protein is CATTGLEEEGEQYF. The CDR3 region has the DNA TGTGCCACCACGGGTCTAGAAGAAGAGGGCGAGCAGTACTTC.

Worth noting for this clone: At one boundary the junction diverges from the germline segment, which might be a read error. The V gene is TRBV6-2 or TRBV6-3, the J gene TRBJ2-7; 9 bases align to TRBD1. The CDR3 loop spans 15 amino acids. The germline gives CDR1 MNHEY, CDR2 SVGEGT. CDR3 in amino acids: CASSPTGGSSYEQYF. CDR3 nucleotide sequence: TGTGCCAGCAGTCCAACAGGGGGCAGCTCCTACGAGCAGTACTTT.

V is TRBV9 and J is TRBJ2-7, with 8 bases matching TRBD1. The J segment lost 10 bases and the V segment lost 3 bases, leaving 3 bases of the junction unmatched. The CDR3 extends over 11 amino acids. Germline V lookup: CDR1 SGDLS, CDR2 YYNGEE. The CDR3, as DNA: TGTGCCAGCAGCGGAACAGGGGGACAGTACTTC. Protein: CASSGTGGQYF.

V and J are TRBV20-1 and TRBJ2-3; no firm D call. CDR3 size: 11 residues. Germline-derived CDR1 and CDR2 are DFQATT and SNEGSKA (reference sequence). Trimming shortened V by 4 bases and J by 2 bases, and 4 bases separated the two germline ends. CDR3 region: CSATTTDTQYF. CDR3 coding DNA: TGCAGTGCTACCACCACAGATACGCAGTATTTT.

The rearrangement links TRBV4-3 to TRBJ1-6, with a possible D match to TRBD1 (6 bases). There are 15 residues in the CDR3. Between the trimmed V and J ends, which lost 4 bases and 6 bases, there was a span of 13 bases. Germline assignment: CDR1 LGHNA and CDR2 YSLEER. The CDR3 spells CASSPDRLSNSPLHF. The CDR3, as DNA: TGCGCCAGCAGCCCCGACAGGTTGAGTAATTCACCCCTCCACTTT.

This clone was found once. This chain connects TRBV24-1 to TRBJ2-7; 12 bases fit TRBD2. The V segment lost 3 bases and the J segment 3 bases; nucleotides outside the gene matches: 8. CDR1 is KGHDR and CDR2 is SFDVKD in the germline V gene. The CDR3 runs 17 residues. The CDR3 nucleotides read TGTGCCACCAGTGATGGTACTACTAGCGGGAGGTTCTACGAGCAGTACTTC. Its translation is CATSDGTTSGRFYEQYF.

The sample holds one count of this clone. In DNA form, the CDR3 reads TGCAGCGTTAAGCTTGGGGGGGCCGTCCCCGGGGAGCTGTTTTTT. It codes for CSVKLGGAVPGELFF. This chain joins TRBV29-1 and TRBJ2-2, with a weak D call TRBD2 (7 bases). The V end was cut by 5 bases, the J end by 6 bases, with 19 bases between. Germline values: CDR1 SQVTM, CDR2 ANQGSEA. There are 15 residues in the CDR3.

The chain recombines TRBV19 with TRBJ2-7, with 9 nucleotides matching TRBD2. The ends lost 8 bases at V and 1 base at J; junction bases unmatched: 3. CDR1 LNHDA and CDR2 SQIVND come from the germline V gene (reference sequence). CDR3 length: 13 residues. CDR3: CASQAGGSYEQYF. CDR3 in DNA: TGTGCCAGTCAGGCGGGAGGGTCCTACGAGCAGTACTTC.

In the case of this clone: Other DNA sequences from this sample encode an identical CDR3 as well. The chain combines TRBV6-2 or TRBV6-3 with TRBJ1-3; D gene uncertain. Trimming shortened V by 0 bases and J by 0 bases, and 3 bases separated the two germline ends. Germline V gene lookup returns CDR1 MNHEY and CDR2 SVGEGT. This CDR3 contains 14 residues. CDR3 bases: TGTGCCAGCAGTTACTCGGGCTCTGGAAACACCATATATTTT. Translation gives CASSYSGSGNTIYF.

V and J are TRBV4-3 and TRBJ1-5; 10 positions match TRBD1. Looked up from germline, CDR1 is LGHNA and CDR2 is YSLEER. This CDR3 is built from 14 residues. V trimming: 4 bases; J trimming: 5 bases; junction bases outside the gene matches: 2. The DNA for the CDR3 is TGCGCCAGCAGCCTGGGGACAGGGGATCAGCCCCAGCATTTT. Translation gives CASSLGTGDQPQHF.

About this clone itself: In the same sample, other DNA sequences code for this CDR3. This chain joins TRBV5-1 and TRBJ1-3, with D unresolved. This CDR3 comprises 15 residues. Germline CDR1 SGHRS, CDR2 YFSETQ. The V and J ends lost 0 bases and 0 bases respectively, with 7 bases between them. CDR3 amino acids: CASSLDGSSGNTIYF. The CDR3 coding sequence is TGCGCCAGCAGCTTGGACGGCAGCTCTGGAAACACCATATATTTT.

The chain joins TRBV5-1 to TRBJ2-5; TRBD1 matches 7 bases. In germline, CDR1 is SGHRS, CDR2 YFSETQ. The J segment lost 5 bases and the V segment lost 0 bases, leaving 1 base of the junction unmatched. The CDR3 covers 13 residues. CDR3 in amino acids: CASSLGDSETQYF. As DNA, the CDR3 is TGCGCCAGCAGCTTGGGGGACAGTGAGACCCAGTACTTC.

There are a few counts of this clone. V gene TRBV6-2 or TRBV6-3 combines with J gene TRBJ1-5; TRBD1 might be the D (6 bases). Germline lookup yields CDR1 MNHEY and CDR2 SVGEGT. V lost 2 bases and J 1 base, leaving 6 bases between the germline ends. This CDR3 has 14 amino acids. The CDR3 loop is CASSYRGSNQPQHF. The CDR3 nucleotides are TGTGCCAGCAGTTACAGGGGGAGCAATCAGCCCCAGCATTTT.

This clone is a singleton in its sample. J is TRBJ1-4 and V is TRBV19; TRBD1 agrees at 8 bases. This CDR3 contains 15 residues. V dropped 8 bases and J dropped 7; count of bases not matched to a gene: 12. The germline gives CDR1 LNHDA, CDR2 SQIVND (reference sequence). The CDR3 bases are TGTGCCAGTCTGCCAGGGGGCGCCCCTGGTGAAAAACTGTTTTTT. This codes for CASLPGGAPGEKLFF.

The CDR3 reads CASSRPGLGYEQYF. The CDR3 coding sequence is TGTGCCAGCAGCCGACCGGGACTAGGCTACGAGCAGTACTTC. The rearrangement uses TRBV5-4 and TRBJ2-7; 8 bases agree with TRBD2. With 4 bases clipped from V and 3 bases from J, the junction kept 6 bases outside the gene matches. CDR1 and CDR2 from the germline V gene are SGHNT and YYREEE (reference sequence). The CDR3 length is 14 residues.

The rearrangement uses TRBV5-4 and TRBJ2-1; D might be TRBD1 (5 bases). The V gene lost 0 bases and the J gene lost 9 bases, with 19 bases spanning the gap. Germline CDR1 reads SGHNT; CDR2 reads YYREEE (reference sequence). The CDR3 covers 16 residues. The CDR3 region has the DNA TGTGCCAGCAGCTTGGGTGCAGGGCGAAGGGGCGGTGAGCAGTTCTTC. It specifies CASSLGAGRRGGEQFF.

This clone showed up just once. This chain links TRBV18 with TRBJ1-2, with 12 nucleotides matching TRBD1. The CDR3 runs to 14 residues. The germline V gene encodes CDR1 KGHSH and CDR2 LQKENI. V was clipped by 5 bases and J by 8 bases; unmatched bases: 6. CDR3 bases: TGTGCCAGCTCAGAGGGACAGGGGGCCTGGGGCTACACCTTC. This sequence encodes CASSEGQGAWGYTF.

V and J are TRBV28 and TRBJ1-6; 9 nucleotides agree with TRBD1. CDR3 length equals 14 residues. Germline loops: CDR1 MDHEN, CDR2 SYDVKM. V was clipped by 6 bases and J by 8 bases; unmatched bases: 5. The CDR3 nucleotides are TGTGCCAGCAGCACCGGGACAGGGCATTCACCCCTCCACTTT. Amino acids: CASSTGTGHSPLHF.

V is TRBV11-2 and J is TRBJ2-5, with a tentative D call TRBD2 (6 bases). Germline V gene lookup returns CDR1 SGHAT and CDR2 FQNNGV. This CDR3 has 16 amino acids. Deletions cut 6 bases from V and 5 bases from J, with 22 bases between. In DNA, the CDR3 is TGTGCCAGCAGTTTCTCGGGACTTTCTGTGGGGGAGACCCAGTACTTC. It encodes CASSFSGLSVGETQYF.

V gene TRBV7-9 combines with J gene TRBJ2-5, with 10 positions matching TRBD2. Looked up from germline, CDR1 is SEHNR and CDR2 is FQNEAQ (reference sequence). The CDR3 is made up of 17 amino acids. The V segment lost 4 bases and the J segment 0 bases; nucleotides outside the gene matches: 8. CDR3 protein: CASSSRTSGEYQETQYF. The CDR3 DNA reads TGTGCCAGCAGCTCCCGGACTAGCGGAGAGTACCAAGAGACCCAGTACTTC.

The rearrangement links TRBV9 to TRBJ1-5; D is uncertain. This CDR3 comprises 13 residues. Germline V lookup: CDR1 SGDLS, CDR2 YYNGEE. The V end lost 3 bases, the J end lost 1 base, and 5 bases lay between the germline ends. The CDR3 nucleotides read TGTGCCAGCAGCGGGGCAAGCAATCAGCCCCAGCATTTT. Translation gives CASSGASNQPQHF.